Listed below are T cell receptor beta chains from one sample, sequenced in a study of OX40 agonist ivuxolimab in advanced cancers. TCRdb's copy holds only in-frame clones and misses some; the assay was immunoSEQ multiplex PCR. Among approximately 86,000 clones, about 86% were seen once, and the ten largest hold around 6%. The input for sequencing was CD4+ or CD8+ T cells sorted from blood, taken in a trial of the OX40 agonist ivuxolimab. The receptors come from an adult with an advanced solid tumor such as melanoma, head and neck, liver or kidney cancer. Each CDR3 is given with its conserved first and last residue. The D gene is left open where the match is weak. Clone sizes are given selectively: once, few, many, or a class where the clone is expanded.

clone size	D gene	V gene	J gene	CDR3 DNA	CDR3 protein
-	TRBD2	TRBV9	TRBJ2-1	TGTGCCAGCAGCGCTCTGGGATATAGTGGGGCCCGCGGGAGTATCTACAATGAGCAGTTCTTC	CASSALGYSGARGSIYNEQFF
few	TRBD1	TRBV7-9	TRBJ2-2	TGTGCCAGCAGACTTGGACAGGGGGCGTCGGGGGAGCTGTTTTTT	CASRLGQGASGELFF
-	-	TRBV19	TRBJ2-6	TGTGCCAGTACCAAGGGGGGCCTCTCTGGGGCCAACGTCCTGACTTTC	CASTKGGLSGANVLTF
-	-	TRBV6-1	TRBJ1-1	TGTGCCAGCAGTGGAGGCGATTGGCACACTGAAGCTTTCTTT	CASSGGDWHTEAFF
-	-	TRBV7-2	TRBJ1-5	TGTGCCAGCAGCTTAGCGGGGGGAGACAATCAGCCCCAGCATTTT	CASSLAGGDNQPQHF
-	-	TRBV5-5	TRBJ2-7	TGTGCCAGCAGCTTGGCCGTGGACAACTCCTACGAGCAGTACTTC	CASSLAVDNSYEQYF
-	-	TRBV7-2	TRBJ2-7	TGTGCCAGCAGCTTTGGGGTTTACGAGCAGTACTTC	CASSFGVYEQYF
-	-	TRBV6-5	TRBJ2-5	TGTGCCAGCACCTGGGGGGAGACCCAGTACTTC	CASTWGETQYF
once	-	TRBV5-1	TRBJ2-1	TGCGCCAGCAGCTTGGTGGCTGGGTATGGCGACAATGAGCAGTTCTTC	CASSLVAGYGDNEQFF
once	-	TRBV30	TRBJ1-3	TGTGCCTGGAGTTTCTCAGGAAACACCATATATTTT	CAWSFSGNTIYF
-	-	TRBV18	TRBJ2-1	TGTGCCAGCGGAGACAGAGGAGGCAACAATGAGCAGTTCTTC	CASGDRGGNNEQFF
-	-	TRBV19	TRBJ2-1	TGTGCCAGTAGCACCGGGACGGGCCCATCCACTTACAATGAGCAGTTCTTC	CASSTGTGPSTYNEQFF
-	-	TRBV6-5	TRBJ2-5	TGTGCCAGCAGTTACTTCCGGGACTCAAAGACCCAATACTTC	CASSYFRDSKTQYF
-	-	TRBV7-9	TRBJ2-7	TGTGCCAGCAGCTTATGGGGGTCTCCGTCCTACGAGCAGTACTTC	CASSLWGSPSYEQYF
-	-	TRBV29-1	TRBJ2-3	TGCAGCGTTGATCGTGGATTGGGAGATACGCAGTATTTT	CSVDRGLGDTQYF
-	-	TRBV10-3	TRBJ1-1	TGTGCCATCAGTGCGAGGCAGAACACTGAAGCTTTCTTT	CAISARQNTEAFF
-	-	TRBV2	TRBJ2-5	TGTGCCAGCAGTGACGGAGGGGCTAGGGAGACCCAGTACTTC	CASSDGGARETQYF
many	-	TRBV2	TRBJ2-7	TGTGCCAGCAGGAGCTACGAGCAGTACTTC	CASRSYEQYF
-	-	TRBV30	TRBJ1-2	TGTGCCTGGAGTGCCACAGCTTTAAACTATGGCTACACCTTC	CAWSATALNYGYTF
-	-	TRBV21-1	TRBJ2-4	TGTGCCAGGGGAGACAGGGCTAAGTCGGAAAACATTCAGTACTTC	CARGDRAKSENIQYF
-	TRBD2	TRBV5-1	TRBJ2-7	TGCGCCAGCAGCTTGGCCGGGGGGTTATTCTACGAGCAGTACTTC	CASSLAGGLFYEQYF
-	-	TRBV13	TRBJ2-1	TGTGCCAGCAGCTTGCCAGTAGACCAGTGGAGCTCCTACAATGAGCAGTTCTTC	CASSLPVDQWSSYNEQFF
-	-	TRBV4-2	TRBJ2-5	TGTGCCAGCAGCCAAGATATCGGATCGGGGGCGGCCTACCAAGAGACCCAGTACTTC	CASSQDIGSGAAYQETQYF
-	-	TRBV9	TRBJ2-7	TGTGCCAGCAGTGCGACAGTAGTCTCCTACGAGCAGTACTTC	CASSATVVSYEQYF
-	-	TRBV4-1	TRBJ1-2	TGCGCCAGCAGCCAAGAGGAGCGGTCCCTTAACTATGGCTACACCTTC	CASSQEERSLNYGYTF
-	TRBD1	TRBV29-1	TRBJ2-4	TGCAGCGTTGGTAGGACAGGGGGCGGAGAGGACATTCAGTACTTC	CSVGRTGGGEDIQYF
-	-	TRBV5-8	TRBJ1-2	TGTGCCAGCAGCTTGGCCGCAGTAGGCTACACCTTC	CASSLAAVGYTF
-	-	TRBV6-1	TRBJ2-1	TGTGCCAGCAGTGAAGATCCCTACAATGAGCAGTTCTTC	CASSEDPYNEQFF
few	-	TRBV5-6	TRBJ1-2	TGTGCCAGCAGTTCAGGGGACTATGGCTACACCTTC	CASSSGDYGYTF
-	TRBD1	TRBV9	TRBJ2-7	TGTGCCAGCAGCCCGCCGGGACAGTACGACGAGCAGTACTTC	CASSPPGQYDEQYF
-	TRBD2	TRBV7-3	TRBJ2-1	TGTGCCAGCAGCTTAAGTCGGCGGCAAGGGGGACTAGCGGGATATGTTACCTACAATGAGCAGTTCTTC	CASSLSRRQGGLAGYVTYNEQFF
-	TRBD2	TRBV2	TRBJ2-1	TGTGCCAGCAGCCAACTAGCGGGAAACTACAATGAGCAGTTCTTC	CASSQLAGNYNEQFF
-	-	TRBV5-1	TRBJ2-1	TGCGCCAGCAGCTTGGGCCTGGCGGGGGCCCCCTCGTACAATGAGCAGTTCTTC	CASSLGLAGAPSYNEQFF
-	TRBD2	TRBV27	TRBJ2-3	TGTGCCAGCAGTTTTGGCGGGAGTATATATACGCAGTATTTT	CASSFGGSIYTQYF
-	-	TRBV5-1	TRBJ2-3	TGCGCCAGCAGCTTGGCGGTGGGGAGCACAGATACGCAGTATTTT	CASSLAVGSTDTQYF
once	TRBD1	TRBV27	TRBJ1-2	TGTGCCAGCAGTTCAGGGGGCCGCCCTGGCTACACCTTC	CASSSGGRPGYTF
-	TRBD2	TRBV30	TRBJ2-5	TGTGCCTGGAGTGGGACTAGCGGCCAAGAGACCCAGTACTTC	CAWSGTSGQETQYF
-	-	TRBV7-2	TRBJ2-5	TGTGCCAGCAGCTTAGGAAGCCTGGGGGGGCAGGGGACCCAGTACTTC	CASSLGSLGGQGTQYF
-	-	TRBV30	TRBJ2-3	TGTGCCTGGAGAAGCGGTAGCACAGATACGCAGTATTTT	CAWRSGSTDTQYF
-	-	TRBV28	TRBJ2-7	TGTGCCAGCAGTTTGCCGGACACCAACTACGAGCAGTACTTC	CASSLPDTNYEQYF